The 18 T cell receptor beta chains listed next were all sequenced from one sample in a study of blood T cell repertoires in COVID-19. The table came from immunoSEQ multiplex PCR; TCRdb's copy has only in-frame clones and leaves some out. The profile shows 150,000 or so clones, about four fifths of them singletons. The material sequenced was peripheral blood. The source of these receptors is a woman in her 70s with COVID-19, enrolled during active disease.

CDR3 sequence: CASSEGGISTDTQYF. DNA for the CDR3: TGTGCCAGCTCGGAGGGAGGCATCAGCACAGATACGCAGTATTTT. The chain carries TRBV2 and TRBJ2-3; a possible D gene is TRBD2 (6 bases). The CDR3 consists of 15 residues. CDR1 is SNHLY and CDR2 is FYNNEI in the germline V gene. V lost 8 bases to trimming and J lost 0 bases, with 15 bases between them.

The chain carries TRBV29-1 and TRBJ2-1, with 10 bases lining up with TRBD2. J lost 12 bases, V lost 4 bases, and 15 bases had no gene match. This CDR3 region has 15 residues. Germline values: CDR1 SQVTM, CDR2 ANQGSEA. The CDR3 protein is CSVGPSSGGLVGQFF. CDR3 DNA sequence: TGCAGCGTTGGCCCCTCTAGCGGGGGCCTGGTAGGGCAGTTCTTC.

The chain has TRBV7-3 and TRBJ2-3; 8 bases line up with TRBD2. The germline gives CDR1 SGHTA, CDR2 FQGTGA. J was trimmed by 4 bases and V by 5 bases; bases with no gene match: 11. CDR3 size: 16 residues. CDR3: CASSLGLAREADTQYF. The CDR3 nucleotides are TGTGCCAGCAGCCTAGGACTAGCACGGGAGGCAGATACGCAGTATTTT.

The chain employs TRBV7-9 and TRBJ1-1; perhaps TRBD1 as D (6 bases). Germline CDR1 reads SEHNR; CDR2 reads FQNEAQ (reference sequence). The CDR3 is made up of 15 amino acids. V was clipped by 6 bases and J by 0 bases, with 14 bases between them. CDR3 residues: CASRPGGRLNTEAFF. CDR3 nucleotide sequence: TGTGCCAGCAGGCCTGGGGGCAGGTTGAACACTGAAGCTTTCTTT.

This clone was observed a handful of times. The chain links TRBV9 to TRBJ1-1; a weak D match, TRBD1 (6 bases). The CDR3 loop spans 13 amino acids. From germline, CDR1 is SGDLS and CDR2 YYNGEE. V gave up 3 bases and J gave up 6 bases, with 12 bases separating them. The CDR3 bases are TGTGCCAGCAGCGGACAGGTTGCCGCTGAAGCTTTCTTT. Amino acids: CASSGQVAAEAFF.

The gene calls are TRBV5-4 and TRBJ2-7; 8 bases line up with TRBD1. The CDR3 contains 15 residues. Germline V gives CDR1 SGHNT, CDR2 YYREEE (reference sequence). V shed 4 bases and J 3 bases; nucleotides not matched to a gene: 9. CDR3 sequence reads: CASSTGTGGVYEQYF. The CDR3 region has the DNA TGTGCCAGCAGCACCGGGACAGGAGGGGTCTACGAGCAGTACTTC.

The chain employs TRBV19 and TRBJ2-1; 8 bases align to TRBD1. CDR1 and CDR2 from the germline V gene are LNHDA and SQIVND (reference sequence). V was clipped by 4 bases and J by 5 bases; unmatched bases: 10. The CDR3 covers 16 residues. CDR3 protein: CASSTIFRGRNNEQFF. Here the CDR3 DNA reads TGTGCCAGTAGTACCATTTTCAGGGGGCGAAACAATGAGCAGTTCTTC.

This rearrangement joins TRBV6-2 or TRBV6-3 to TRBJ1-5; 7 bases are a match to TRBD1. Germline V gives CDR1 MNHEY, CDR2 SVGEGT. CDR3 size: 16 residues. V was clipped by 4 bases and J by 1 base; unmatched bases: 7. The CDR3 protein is CASSSNRGMSNQPQHF. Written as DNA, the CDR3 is TGTGCCAGCAGTTCGAACAGGGGAATGAGCAATCAGCCCCAGCATTTT.

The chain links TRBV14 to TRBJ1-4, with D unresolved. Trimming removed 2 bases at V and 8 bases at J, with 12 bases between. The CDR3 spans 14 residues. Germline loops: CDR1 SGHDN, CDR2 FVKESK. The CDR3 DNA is TGTGCCAGCAGCCAACCGGGGTTGCGGGAAAAACTGTTTTTT. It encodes CASSQPGLREKLFF. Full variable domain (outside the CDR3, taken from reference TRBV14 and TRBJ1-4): EAGVTQFPSHSVIEKGQTVTLRCDPISGHDNLYWYRRVMGKEIKFLLHFVKESKQDESGMPNNRFLAERTGGTYSTLKVQPAELEDSGVYFCASSQPGLREKLFFGSGTQLSVL.

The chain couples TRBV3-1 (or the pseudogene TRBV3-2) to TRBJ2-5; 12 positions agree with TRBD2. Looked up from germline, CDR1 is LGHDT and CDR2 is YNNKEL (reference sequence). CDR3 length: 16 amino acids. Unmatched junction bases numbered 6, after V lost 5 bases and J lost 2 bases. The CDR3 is CASSTTTSGGQETQYF. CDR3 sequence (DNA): TGTGCCAGCAGCACCACGACTAGCGGGGGACAAGAGACCCAGTACTTC.

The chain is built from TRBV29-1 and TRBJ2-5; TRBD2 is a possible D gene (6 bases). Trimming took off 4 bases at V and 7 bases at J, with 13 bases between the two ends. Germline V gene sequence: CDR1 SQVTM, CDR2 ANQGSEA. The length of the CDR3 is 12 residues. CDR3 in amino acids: CSVVGGAGTQYF. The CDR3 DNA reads TGCAGCGTTGTGGGCGGGGCAGGGACCCAGTACTTC.

CDR3 region: CASSEQLRDTQYF. DNA for the CDR3: TGTGCCAGCAGCGAACAACTCAGGGATACGCAGTATTTT. This chain joins TRBV7-3 and TRBJ2-3, with D hard to call. Germline V CDR1 and CDR2: SGHTA, FQGTGA. This CDR3 has 13 residues. With 5 bases removed from V and 6 bases from J, the gap between germline ends came to 12 bases.

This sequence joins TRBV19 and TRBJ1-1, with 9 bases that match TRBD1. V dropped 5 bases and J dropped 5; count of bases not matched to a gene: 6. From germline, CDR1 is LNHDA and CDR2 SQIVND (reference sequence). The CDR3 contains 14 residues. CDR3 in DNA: TGTGCCAGTAGTGACCGGGACAGGGTAACTGAAGCTTTCTTT. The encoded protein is CASSDRDRVTEAFF.

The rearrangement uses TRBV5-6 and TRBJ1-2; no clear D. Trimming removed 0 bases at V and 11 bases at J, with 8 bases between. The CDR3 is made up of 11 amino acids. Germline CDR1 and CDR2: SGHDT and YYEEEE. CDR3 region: CASSLGGLYTF. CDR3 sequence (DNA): TGTGCCAGCAGCTTGGGCGGACTTTACACCTTC.

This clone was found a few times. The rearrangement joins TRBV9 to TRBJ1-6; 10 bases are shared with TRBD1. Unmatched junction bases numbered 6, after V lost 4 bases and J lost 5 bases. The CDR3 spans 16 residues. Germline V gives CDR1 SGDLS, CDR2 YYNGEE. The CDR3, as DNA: TGTGCCAGCAGCCTTACCGGGACAGGGGATAATTCACCCCTCCACTTT. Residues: CASSLTGTGDNSPLHF.

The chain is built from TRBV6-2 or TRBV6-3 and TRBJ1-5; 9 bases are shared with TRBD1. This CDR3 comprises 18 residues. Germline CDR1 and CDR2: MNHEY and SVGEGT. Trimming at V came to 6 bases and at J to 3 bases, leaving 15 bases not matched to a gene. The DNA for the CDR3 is TGTGCCAGCAGCCCATTTCCTCACTGGACAGGGGACAATCAGCCCCAGCATTTT. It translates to CASSPFPHWTGDNQPQHF.

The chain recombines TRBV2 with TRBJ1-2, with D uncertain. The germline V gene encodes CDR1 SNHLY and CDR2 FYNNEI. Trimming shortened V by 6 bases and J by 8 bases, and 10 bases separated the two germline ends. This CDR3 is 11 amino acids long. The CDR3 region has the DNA TGTGCCAGCAGGGCGGAGTACGGCTACACCTTC. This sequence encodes CASRAEYGYTF.

CDR3 residues: CASSAGDSRSSGQPQHF. CDR3 in DNA: TGTGCCAGCAGCGCGGGGGACAGCCGATCTTCGGGTCAGCCCCAGCATTTT. This chain links TRBV9 with TRBJ1-5; the match to TRBD1 covers 7 bases. The CDR3 extends over 17 amino acids. From germline, CDR1 is SGDLS and CDR2 YYNGEE. The V segment lost 3 bases and the J segment 6 bases; nucleotides outside the gene matches: 15.